Listed below are T cell receptor beta chains from one sample, sequenced in a study of blood T cell repertoires in COVID-19. Assay: immunoSEQ multiplex PCR; the TCRdb copy retains only in-frame clones and omits some. Altogether tens of thousands of clones are present, more than 75% being singletons, with the ten largest covering less than 25%. Material for sequencing was peripheral blood. The source of these receptors is a man aged 45-65 years with active or convalescent COVID-19. Both conserved end residues are part of each CDR3. Each record gives: clone size, V gene, J gene, CDR3 length, D gene, CDR3 DNA, CDR3 protein. D genes are given only for firm matches. Expanded clones are given a class, and other clones once, few, many or no size at all.

clone_size: NA; v_call: TRBV28; j_call: TRBJ2-1; cdr3_length: 14; d_call: NA; cdr3_nt: TGTGCCAGCAGTTTATGGACTACCTACAATGAGCAGTTCTTC; cdr3_aa: CASSLWTTYNEQFF
clone_size: once; v_call: TRBV18; j_call: TRBJ1-5; cdr3_length: 14; d_call: NA; cdr3_nt: TGTGCCAGCTCACCACCGGGGGGGGGACAGCCCCAGCATTTT; cdr3_aa: CASSPPGGGQPQHF
clone_size: NA; v_call: TRBV6-5; j_call: TRBJ2-3; cdr3_length: 13; d_call: NA; cdr3_nt: TGTGCCAGCAGGAGAGGGTTGACAGATACGCAGTATTTT; cdr3_aa: CASRRGLTDTQYF
clone_size: NA; v_call: TRBV5-1; j_call: TRBJ1-4; cdr3_length: 15; d_call: TRBD1; cdr3_nt: TGCGCCAGCAGCTTGGCCTTGGCAGGGGGTGAAAAACTGTTTTTT; cdr3_aa: CASSLALAGGEKLFF
clone_size: NA; v_call: TRBV7-3; j_call: TRBJ2-6; cdr3_length: 16; d_call: TRBD1; cdr3_nt: TGTGCCAGCAGCTCCGGGACAGGGGCTGGGGCCAACGTCCTGACTTTC; cdr3_aa: CASSSGTGAGANVLTF
clone_size: NA; v_call: TRBV28; j_call: TRBJ1-2; cdr3_length: 12; d_call: NA; cdr3_nt: TGTGCCAGCCCACTTCCCCACTATGGCTACACCTTC; cdr3_aa: CASPLPHYGYTF
clone_size: NA; v_call: TRBV20-1; j_call: TRBJ1-1; cdr3_length: 11; d_call: TRBD1; cdr3_nt: TGCAGTGCTAGGGTCGACAGGGTAGCTTTCTTT; cdr3_aa: CSARVDRVAFF
clone_size: NA; v_call: TRBV5-1; j_call: TRBJ1-3; cdr3_length: 13; d_call: NA; cdr3_nt: TGCGCCAGCAGCGACAGCTCTGGAAACACCATATATTTT; cdr3_aa: CASSDSSGNTIYF
clone_size: NA; v_call: TRBV6-5; j_call: TRBJ2-1; cdr3_length: 16; d_call: TRBD1; cdr3_nt: TGTGCCAGCAGTTATCCCGGGACAGGGGGTGTCAATGAGCAGTTCTTC; cdr3_aa: CASSYPGTGGVNEQFF
clone_size: NA; v_call: TRBV3-1/TRBV3-2; j_call: TRBJ2-1; cdr3_length: 12; d_call: TRBD2; cdr3_nt: TGTGCCAGCAGCCCCCTAGCGGGGGAGCAGTTCTTC; cdr3_aa: CASSPLAGEQFF
clone_size: many; v_call: TRBV5-1; j_call: TRBJ2-7; cdr3_length: 15; d_call: TRBD1; cdr3_nt: TGCGCCAGCAGCGTCCACGGGACAGGGGGCGACGAGCAGTACTTC; cdr3_aa: CASSVHGTGGDEQYF
clone_size: NA; v_call: TRBV7-8; j_call: TRBJ1-4; cdr3_length: 15; d_call: TRBD1; cdr3_nt: TGTGCCAGCAGCCCCCGGGACAGGGGGCGAGAAAAACTGTTTTTT; cdr3_aa: CASSPRDRGREKLFF
clone_size: few; v_call: TRBV7-9; j_call: TRBJ2-3; cdr3_length: 15; d_call: NA; cdr3_nt: TGTGCCAGCAGCCGGCGCGCTGCGGGGACAGATACGCAGTATTTT; cdr3_aa: CASSRRAAGTDTQYF
clone_size: few; v_call: TRBV10-3; j_call: TRBJ1-1; cdr3_length: 13; d_call: NA; cdr3_nt: TGTGCCATCAATTTCCGGGAAGGGACTGAAGCTTTCTTT; cdr3_aa: CAINFREGTEAFF
clone_size: NA; v_call: TRBV12-3/TRBV12-4; j_call: TRBJ1-2; cdr3_length: 13; d_call: NA; cdr3_nt: TGTGCCAGCAGCGAGGTGGGTGCCTATGGCTACACCTTC; cdr3_aa: CASSEVGAYGYTF
clone_size: NA; v_call: TRBV5-4; j_call: TRBJ2-5; cdr3_length: 14; d_call: TRBD2; cdr3_nt: TGTGCCAGCAGCTCCAATCAGGGAGGGGAGACCCAGTACTTC; cdr3_aa: CASSSNQGGETQYF
clone_size: few; v_call: TRBV27; j_call: TRBJ2-1; cdr3_length: 16; d_call: TRBD2; cdr3_nt: TGTGCCAGCAGACTTAAAGCCCGGGGGGGCTACAATGAGCAGTTCTTC; cdr3_aa: CASRLKARGGYNEQFF
clone_size: NA; v_call: TRBV6-2/TRBV6-3; j_call: TRBJ2-2; cdr3_length: 16; d_call: NA; cdr3_nt: TGTGCCAGCAGCCACCGGGGGGCAGGGGGCCCCGGGGAGCTGTTTTTT; cdr3_aa: CASSHRGAGGPGELFF
clone_size: once; v_call: TRBV6-5; j_call: TRBJ2-7; cdr3_length: 15; d_call: NA; cdr3_nt: TGTGCCAGCAGTTACATGGGCGAACCCCCCTACGAGCAGTACTTC; cdr3_aa: CASSYMGEPPYEQYF
clone_size: NA; v_call: TRBV29-1; j_call: TRBJ1-1; cdr3_length: 13; d_call: NA; cdr3_nt: TGCAGCGTTCTGGACAATGTGAACACTGAAGCTTTCTTT; cdr3_aa: CSVLDNVNTEAFF
clone_size: few; v_call: TRBV6-1; j_call: TRBJ2-7; cdr3_length: 16; d_call: TRBD1; cdr3_nt: TGTGCCAGCAGTGGACGAGGGACAGGGGGGTTCTACGAGCAGTACTTC; cdr3_aa: CASSGRGTGGFYEQYF
clone_size: once; v_call: TRBV6-5; j_call: TRBJ1-1; cdr3_length: 13; d_call: NA; cdr3_nt: TGTGCCAGTGCCCGGGTTAAAAACACTGAAGCTTTCTTT; cdr3_aa: CASARVKNTEAFF
clone_size: NA; v_call: TRBV27; j_call: TRBJ1-1; cdr3_length: 12; d_call: NA; cdr3_nt: TGTGCCAGCAGTTTAACGGGCACTGAAGCTTTCTTT; cdr3_aa: CASSLTGTEAFF
clone_size: NA; v_call: TRBV30; j_call: TRBJ1-4; cdr3_length: 14; d_call: NA; cdr3_nt: TGTGCCTGGAGTGAAAGAACAGTACACGAAAAACTGTTTTTT; cdr3_aa: CAWSERTVHEKLFF
clone_size: NA; v_call: TRBV19; j_call: TRBJ1-1; cdr3_length: 14; d_call: NA; cdr3_nt: TGTGCCAGTAGTACGTCAGGGTTGAACACTGAAGCTTTCTTT; cdr3_aa: CASSTSGLNTEAFF
clone_size: NA; v_call: TRBV28; j_call: TRBJ2-2; cdr3_length: 16; d_call: NA; cdr3_nt: TGTGCCAGCAGACCTAGAGGCAGGGAGAACACCGGGGAGCTGTTTTTT; cdr3_aa: CASRPRGRENTGELFF
clone_size: NA; v_call: TRBV7-8; j_call: TRBJ2-1; cdr3_length: 14; d_call: NA; cdr3_nt: TGTGCCAGCAGCCTCCCGGACTCACCAAATGAGCAGTTCTTC; cdr3_aa: CASSLPDSPNEQFF
clone_size: NA; v_call: TRBV19; j_call: TRBJ2-1; cdr3_length: 15; d_call: TRBD1; cdr3_nt: TGTGCCAGTAGAGGGGCCGGGACAGGCTACAATGAGCAGTTCTTC; cdr3_aa: CASRGAGTGYNEQFF
clone_size: NA; v_call: TRBV5-1; j_call: TRBJ2-1; cdr3_length: 17; d_call: TRBD2; cdr3_nt: TGCGCCAGCAGCTTGGGGAATAGCGGGGGGCCGGGAAATGAGCAGTTCTTC; cdr3_aa: CASSLGNSGGPGNEQFF
clone_size: NA; v_call: TRBV6-6; j_call: TRBJ1-1; cdr3_length: 13; d_call: NA; cdr3_nt: TGTGCCAGCAGCACTCGAGGGAGGACTGAAGCTTTCTTT; cdr3_aa: CASSTRGRTEAFF
clone_size: NA; v_call: TRBV30; j_call: TRBJ1-6; cdr3_length: 14; d_call: NA; cdr3_nt: TGTGCCTGGAGTGTAGGCGGCAGTCATTCACCCCTCCACTTT; cdr3_aa: CAWSVGGSHSPLHF
clone_size: few; v_call: TRBV18; j_call: TRBJ2-1; cdr3_length: 15; d_call: TRBD1; cdr3_nt: TGTGCCAGCTCTTACAGGGACAGCTCCTACAATGAGCAGTTCTTC; cdr3_aa: CASSYRDSSYNEQFF
clone_size: NA; v_call: TRBV28; j_call: TRBJ2-6; cdr3_length: 15; d_call: TRBD2; cdr3_nt: TGTGCCAGCAGTCGGGGGGGATCTGGGGCCAACGTCCTGACTTTC; cdr3_aa: CASSRGGSGANVLTF
clone_size: NA; v_call: TRBV6-1; j_call: TRBJ1-2; cdr3_length: 16; d_call: NA; cdr3_nt: TGTGCCAGCAGTGAAGCGCTGGCACAGCGGACCTATGGCTACACCTTC; cdr3_aa: CASSEALAQRTYGYTF
clone_size: NA; v_call: TRBV19; j_call: TRBJ1-2; cdr3_length: 16; d_call: NA; cdr3_nt: TGTGCCAGTAGCACCACAGGGATCCCATCCAACTATGGCTACACCTTC; cdr3_aa: CASSTTGIPSNYGYTF
clone_size: once; v_call: TRBV2; j_call: TRBJ1-1; cdr3_length: 11; d_call: NA; cdr3_nt: TGTGCCAGCAGTTTTACGACGGGAGCTTTCTTT; cdr3_aa: CASSFTTGAFF
clone_size: NA; v_call: TRBV6-5; j_call: TRBJ2-7; cdr3_length: 14; d_call: NA; cdr3_nt: TGTGCCAGCACCGAGACACTTACACCCTACGAGCAGTACTTC; cdr3_aa: CASTETLTPYEQYF
clone_size: NA; v_call: TRBV3-1/TRBV3-2; j_call: TRBJ1-5; cdr3_length: 16; d_call: TRBD1; cdr3_nt: TGTGCCAGCAGCCAAGCGGGACAGGCGACTAATCAGCCCCAGCATTTT; cdr3_aa: CASSQAGQATNQPQHF
clone_size: NA; v_call: TRBV10-3; j_call: TRBJ2-2; cdr3_length: 16; d_call: TRBD1; cdr3_nt: TGTGCCATCAGTGAAACTGGGACAGGGGACACCGGGGAGCTGTTTTTT; cdr3_aa: CAISETGTGDTGELFF
clone_size: NA; v_call: TRBV9; j_call: TRBJ1-6; cdr3_length: 17; d_call: TRBD1; cdr3_nt: TGTGCCAGCAGGCGTACAGGGGGTAGCTCCTATAATTCACCCCTCCACTTT; cdr3_aa: CASRRTGGSSYNSPLHF
clone_size: NA; v_call: TRBV24-1; j_call: TRBJ2-3; cdr3_length: 15; d_call: TRBD1; cdr3_nt: TGTGCCACCAGTGATGCACGACAGGGGACAGATACGCAGTATTTT; cdr3_aa: CATSDARQGTDTQYF
clone_size: few; v_call: TRBV5-4; j_call: TRBJ2-3; cdr3_length: 16; d_call: TRBD2; cdr3_nt: TGTGCCAGCAGATTCGGGGCGGGAGGTAACAGAGATACGCAGTATTTT; cdr3_aa: CASRFGAGGNRDTQYF
clone_size: NA; v_call: TRBV4-1; j_call: TRBJ1-1; cdr3_length: 16; d_call: TRBD1; cdr3_nt: TGCGCCAGCAGCCACCTCTTCAGGGGGCAAAACACTGAAGCTTTCTTT; cdr3_aa: CASSHLFRGQNTEAFF
clone_size: NA; v_call: TRBV9; j_call: TRBJ1-2; cdr3_length: 15; d_call: TRBD1; cdr3_nt: TGTGCCAGCAGCGGGACAGGGGGCGCGGGATATGGCTACACCTTC; cdr3_aa: CASSGTGGAGYGYTF
clone_size: NA; v_call: TRBV20-1; j_call: TRBJ1-1; cdr3_length: 16; d_call: TRBD1; cdr3_nt: TGCAGTGCTAGTTCCGGACAGGGGATCTTGAGGACTGAAGCTTTCTTT; cdr3_aa: CSASSGQGILRTEAFF
clone_size: NA; v_call: TRBV11-2; j_call: TRBJ1-5; cdr3_length: 13; d_call: NA; cdr3_nt: TGTGCCAGCAGCTTCTCAGGCAATCAGCCCCAGCATTTT; cdr3_aa: CASSFSGNQPQHF
clone_size: NA; v_call: TRBV4-1; j_call: TRBJ1-1; cdr3_length: 17; d_call: TRBD1; cdr3_nt: TGCGCCAGCAGCCAAGATAGGACAGGGGGCCTGAACACTGAAGCTTTCTTT; cdr3_aa: CASSQDRTGGLNTEAFF
clone_size: NA; v_call: TRBV7-6; j_call: TRBJ2-7; cdr3_length: 14; d_call: TRBD2; cdr3_nt: TGTGCCAGCAGCCTAACCGGGACTAGCTACGAGCAGTACTTC; cdr3_aa: CASSLTGTSYEQYF
clone_size: NA; v_call: TRBV7-8; j_call: TRBJ2-1; cdr3_length: 14; d_call: NA; cdr3_nt: TGTGCCAGCAGCCCCACGGGACTTAACAATGAGCAGTTCTTC; cdr3_aa: CASSPTGLNNEQFF